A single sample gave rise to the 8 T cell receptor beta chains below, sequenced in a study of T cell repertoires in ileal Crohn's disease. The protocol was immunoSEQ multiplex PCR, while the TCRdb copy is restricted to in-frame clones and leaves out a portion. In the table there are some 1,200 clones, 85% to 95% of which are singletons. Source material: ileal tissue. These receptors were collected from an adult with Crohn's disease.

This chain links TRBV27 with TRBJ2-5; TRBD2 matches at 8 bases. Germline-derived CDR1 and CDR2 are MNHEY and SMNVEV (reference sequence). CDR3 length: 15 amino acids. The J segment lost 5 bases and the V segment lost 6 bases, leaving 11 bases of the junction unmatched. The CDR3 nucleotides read TGTGCCAGCAGCCCCGGACTAGCAGTGGTTGAGACCCAGTACTTC. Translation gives CASSPGLAVVETQYF.

The CDR3 region has the DNA TGTGCCAGCAGCCGGGACAGGGGAGAGACCCAGTACTTC. Translation gives CASSRDRGETQYF. The chain combines TRBV7-7 with TRBJ2-5; 10 bases line up with TRBD1. Germline CDR1 and CDR2: SSHAT and FNYEAQ (reference sequence). Trimming removed 5 bases from V and 4 bases from J; junction bases left unmatched: 1. This CDR3 has 13 residues.

The CDR3 region has the DNA TGTGCCACCAGCACCGGGACTAGCGGGGGTGATGAGCAGTTCTTC. Translation gives CATSTGTSGGDEQFF. The genes are TRBV15 and TRBJ2-1; 14 positions match TRBD2. CDR3 length: 15 residues. Germline CDR1 LNHNV, CDR2 YYDKDF (reference sequence). The ends lost 4 bases at V and 8 bases at J; junction bases unmatched: 4.

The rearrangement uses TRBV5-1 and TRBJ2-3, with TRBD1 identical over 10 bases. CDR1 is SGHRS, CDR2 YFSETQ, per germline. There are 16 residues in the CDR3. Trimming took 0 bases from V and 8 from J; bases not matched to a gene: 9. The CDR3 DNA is TGCGCCAGCAGCTTGGAGACAGGGGGCAGGGGAGGTACGCAGTATTTT. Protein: CASSLETGGRGGTQYF.

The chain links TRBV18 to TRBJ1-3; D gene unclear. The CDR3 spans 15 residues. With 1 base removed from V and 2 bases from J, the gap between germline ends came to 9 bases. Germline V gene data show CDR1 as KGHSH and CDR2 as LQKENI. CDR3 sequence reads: CASSPLGLPGNTIYF. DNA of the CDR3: TGTGCCAGCTCACCACTTGGGCTACCTGGAAACACCATATATTTT.

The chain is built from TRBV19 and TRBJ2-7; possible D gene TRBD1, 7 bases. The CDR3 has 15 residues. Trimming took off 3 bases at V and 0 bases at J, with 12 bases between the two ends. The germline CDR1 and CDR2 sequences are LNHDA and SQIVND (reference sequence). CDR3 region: CASSMSGGSSYEQYF. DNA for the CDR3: TGTGCCAGTAGTATGTCAGGGGGGTCCTCCTACGAGCAGTACTTC.

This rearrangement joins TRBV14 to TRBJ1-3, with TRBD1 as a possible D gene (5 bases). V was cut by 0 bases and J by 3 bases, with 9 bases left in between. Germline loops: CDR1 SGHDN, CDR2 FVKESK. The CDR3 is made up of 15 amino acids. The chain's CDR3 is CASSQDGGNGNTIYF. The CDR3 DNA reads TGTGCCAGCAGCCAAGATGGGGGGAATGGAAACACCATATATTTT.

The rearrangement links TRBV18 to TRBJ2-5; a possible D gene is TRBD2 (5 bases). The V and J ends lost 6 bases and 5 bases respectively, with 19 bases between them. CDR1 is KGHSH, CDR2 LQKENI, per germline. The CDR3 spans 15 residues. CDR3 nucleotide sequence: TGTGCCAGCTCGCTTACTAGAAATGAACGGGAGACCCAGTACTTC. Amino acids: CASSLTRNERETQYF.